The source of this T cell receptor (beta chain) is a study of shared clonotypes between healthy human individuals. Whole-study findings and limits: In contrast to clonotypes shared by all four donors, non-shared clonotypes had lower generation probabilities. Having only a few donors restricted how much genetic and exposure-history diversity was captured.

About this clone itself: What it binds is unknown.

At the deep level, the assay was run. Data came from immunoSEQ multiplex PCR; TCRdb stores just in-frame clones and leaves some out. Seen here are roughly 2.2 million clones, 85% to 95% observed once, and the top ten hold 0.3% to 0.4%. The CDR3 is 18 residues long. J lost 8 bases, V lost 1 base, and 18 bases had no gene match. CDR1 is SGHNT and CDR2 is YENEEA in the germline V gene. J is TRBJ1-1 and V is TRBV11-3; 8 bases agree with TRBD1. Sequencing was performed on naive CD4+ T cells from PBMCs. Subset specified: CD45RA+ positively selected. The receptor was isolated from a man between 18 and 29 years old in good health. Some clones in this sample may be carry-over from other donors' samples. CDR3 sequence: CASSLVSGGRGPSREAFF. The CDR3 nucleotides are TGTGCCAGCAGCTTAGTATCAGGCGGCAGGGGGCCTTCAAGGGAAGCTTTCTTT.